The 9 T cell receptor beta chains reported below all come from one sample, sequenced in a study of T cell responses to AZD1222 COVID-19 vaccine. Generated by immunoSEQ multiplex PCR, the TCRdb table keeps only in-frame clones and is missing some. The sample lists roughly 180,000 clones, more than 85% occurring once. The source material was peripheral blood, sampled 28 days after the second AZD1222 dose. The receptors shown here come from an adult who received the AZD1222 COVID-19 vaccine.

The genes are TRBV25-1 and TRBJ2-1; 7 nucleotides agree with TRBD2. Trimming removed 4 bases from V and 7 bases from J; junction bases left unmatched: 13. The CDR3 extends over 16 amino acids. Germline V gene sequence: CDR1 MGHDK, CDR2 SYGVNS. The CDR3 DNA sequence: TGTGCCAGCAGTGGGACTAGTGCGCCGAACCTAAATGAGCAGTTCTTC. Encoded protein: CASSGTSAPNLNEQFF.

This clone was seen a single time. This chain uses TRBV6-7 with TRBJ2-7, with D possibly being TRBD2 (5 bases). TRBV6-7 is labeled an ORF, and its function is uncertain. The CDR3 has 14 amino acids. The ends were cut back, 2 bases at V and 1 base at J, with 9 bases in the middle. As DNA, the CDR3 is TGTGCCAGCAGTTACAACCAGCGGTCCTACGAGCAGTACTTC. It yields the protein CASSYNQRSYEQYF.

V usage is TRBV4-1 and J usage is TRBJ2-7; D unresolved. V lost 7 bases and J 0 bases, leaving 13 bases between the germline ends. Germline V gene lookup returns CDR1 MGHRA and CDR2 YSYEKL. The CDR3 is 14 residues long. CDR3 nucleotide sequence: TGCGCCAGCAAGTCCGGGTCCGACTCCTACGAGCAGTACTTC. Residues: CASKSGSDSYEQYF.

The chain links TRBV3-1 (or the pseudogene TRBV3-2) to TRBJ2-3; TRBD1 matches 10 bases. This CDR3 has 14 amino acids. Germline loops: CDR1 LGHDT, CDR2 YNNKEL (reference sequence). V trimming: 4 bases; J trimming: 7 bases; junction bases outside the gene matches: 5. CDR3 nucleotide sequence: TGTGCCAGCAGCCCGGGACAGGGGTGGAATACGCAGTATTTT. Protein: CASSPGQGWNTQYF.

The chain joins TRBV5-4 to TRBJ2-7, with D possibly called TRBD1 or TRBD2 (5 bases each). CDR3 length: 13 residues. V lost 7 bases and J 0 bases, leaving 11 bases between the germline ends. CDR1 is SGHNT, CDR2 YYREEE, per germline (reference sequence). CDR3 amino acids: CASSGPTSYEQYF. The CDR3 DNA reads TGTGCCAGCTCGGGGCCCACCTCCTACGAGCAGTACTTC.

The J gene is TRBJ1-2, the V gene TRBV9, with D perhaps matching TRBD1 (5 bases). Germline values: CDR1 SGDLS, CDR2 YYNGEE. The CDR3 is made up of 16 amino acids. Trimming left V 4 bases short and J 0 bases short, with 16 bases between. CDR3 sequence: CASSPMGDSANYGYTF. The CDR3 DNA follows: TGTGCCAGCAGCCCTATGGGAGACAGTGCTAACTATGGCTACACCTTC.

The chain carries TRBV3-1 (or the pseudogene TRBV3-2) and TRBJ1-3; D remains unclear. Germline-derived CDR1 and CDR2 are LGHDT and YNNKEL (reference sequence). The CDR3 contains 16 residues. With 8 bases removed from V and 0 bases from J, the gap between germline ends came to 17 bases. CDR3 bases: TGTGCCAGCTCAAGGGATGCGCGGAGCTCTGGAAACACCATATATTTT. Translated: CASSRDARSSGNTIYF.

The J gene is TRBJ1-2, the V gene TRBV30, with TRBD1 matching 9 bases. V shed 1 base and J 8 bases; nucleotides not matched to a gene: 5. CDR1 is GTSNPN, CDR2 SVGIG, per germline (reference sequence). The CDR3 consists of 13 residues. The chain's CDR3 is CAWSDGQGKGYTF. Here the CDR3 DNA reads TGTGCCTGGAGTGACGGACAGGGGAAGGGCTACACCTTC.

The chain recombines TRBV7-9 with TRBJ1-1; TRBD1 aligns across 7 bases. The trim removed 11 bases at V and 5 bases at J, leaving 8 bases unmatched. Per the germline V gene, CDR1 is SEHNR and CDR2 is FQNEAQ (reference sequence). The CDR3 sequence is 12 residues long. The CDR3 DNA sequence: TGTGCCGGAGCCCAGGGGGGTACTGAAGCTTTCTTT. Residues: CAGAQGGTEAFF.